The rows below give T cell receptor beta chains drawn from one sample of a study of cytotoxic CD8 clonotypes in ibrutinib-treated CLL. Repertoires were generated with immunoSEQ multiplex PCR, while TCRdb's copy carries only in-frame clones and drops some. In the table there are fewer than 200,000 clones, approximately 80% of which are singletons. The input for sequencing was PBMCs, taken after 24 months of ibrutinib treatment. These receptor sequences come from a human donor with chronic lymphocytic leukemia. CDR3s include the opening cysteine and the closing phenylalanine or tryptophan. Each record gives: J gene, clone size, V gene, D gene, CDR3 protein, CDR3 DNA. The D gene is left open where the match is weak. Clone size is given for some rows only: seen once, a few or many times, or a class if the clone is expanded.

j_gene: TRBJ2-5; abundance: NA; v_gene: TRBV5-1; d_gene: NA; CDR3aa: CASSFQGADETQYF; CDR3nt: TGCGCCAGCAGCTTCCAAGGGGCGGATGAGACCCAGTACTTC
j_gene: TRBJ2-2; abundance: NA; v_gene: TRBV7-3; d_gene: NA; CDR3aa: CASSNSGANTGELFF; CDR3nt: TGTGCCAGCAGCAACTCAGGGGCAAACACCGGGGAGCTGTTTTTT
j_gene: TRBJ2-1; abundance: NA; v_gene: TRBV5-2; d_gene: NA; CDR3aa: CASSPQSGGTYNEQFF; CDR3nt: TGTGCCAGCAGCCCCCAAAGCGGGGGCACCTACAATGAGCAGTTCTTC
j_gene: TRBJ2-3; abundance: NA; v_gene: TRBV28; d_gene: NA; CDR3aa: CASSLPQGADTQYF; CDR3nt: TGTGCCAGCAGTTTACCCCAGGGAGCAGATACGCAGTATTTT
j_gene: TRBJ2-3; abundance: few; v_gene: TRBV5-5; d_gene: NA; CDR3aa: CASSSLDTNTDTQYF; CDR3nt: TGTGCCAGCAGCTCCCTAGATACGAACACAGATACGCAGTATTTT
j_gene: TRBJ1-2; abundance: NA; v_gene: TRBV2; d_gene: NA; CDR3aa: CASSATRGNFVYGYTF; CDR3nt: TGTGCCAGCAGTGCGACCCGGGGGAATTTTGTCTATGGCTACACCTTC
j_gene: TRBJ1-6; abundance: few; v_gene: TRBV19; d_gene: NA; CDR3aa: CASSTGGYNSPLHF; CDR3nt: TGTGCCAGTAGTACCGGGGGCTATAATTCACCCCTCCACTTT
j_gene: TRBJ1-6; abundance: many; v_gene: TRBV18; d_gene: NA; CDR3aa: CASSLFAEQGVNSPLHF; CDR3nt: TGTGCCAGCTCACTATTTGCGGAACAGGGAGTTAATTCACCCCTCCACTTT
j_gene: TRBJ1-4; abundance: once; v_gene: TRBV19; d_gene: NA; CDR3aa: CASSIGRDREKLFF; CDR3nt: TGTGCCAGTAGTATCGGCAGGGACCGTGAAAAACTGTTTTTT
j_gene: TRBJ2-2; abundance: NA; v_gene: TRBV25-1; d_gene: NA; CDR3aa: CASMALNTGELFF; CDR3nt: TGTGCCAGCATGGCTCTTAACACCGGGGAGCTGTTTTTT
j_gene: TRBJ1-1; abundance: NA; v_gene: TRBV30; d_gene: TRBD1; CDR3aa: CAWRRQGSNTEAFF; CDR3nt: TGTGCCTGGAGGCGACAGGGCTCGAACACTGAAGCTTTCTTT
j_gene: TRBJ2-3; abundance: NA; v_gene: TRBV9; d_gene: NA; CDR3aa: CASSVGVSSVADTQYF; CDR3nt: TGTGCCAGCAGCGTAGGCGTGTCTAGCGTAGCAGATACGCAGTATTTT
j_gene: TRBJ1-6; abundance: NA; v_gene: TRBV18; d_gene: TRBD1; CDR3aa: CASSLVRGDSYNSPLHF; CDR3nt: TGTGCCAGCTCACTTGTGCGGGGGGACAGCTATAATTCACCCCTCCACTTT
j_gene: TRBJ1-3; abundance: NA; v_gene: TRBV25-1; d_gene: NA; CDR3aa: CASSEDGPLSGNTIYF; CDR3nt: TGTGCCAGCAGTGAAGATGGCCCGCTCTCTGGAAACACCATATATTTT
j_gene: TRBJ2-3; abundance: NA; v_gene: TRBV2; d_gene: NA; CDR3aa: CASSVEITDTQYF; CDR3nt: TGTGCCAGCAGTGTGGAAATCACAGATACGCAGTATTTT
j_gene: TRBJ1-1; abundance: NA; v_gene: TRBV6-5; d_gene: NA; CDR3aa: CASSYSTGILNTEAFF; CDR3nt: TGTGCCAGCAGTTACTCGACGGGGATCCTGAACACTGAAGCTTTCTTT
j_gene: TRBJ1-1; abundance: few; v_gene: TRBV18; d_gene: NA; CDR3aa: CASSRGGKNTEAFF; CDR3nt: TGTGCCAGCTCTCGAGGGGGGAAGAACACTGAAGCTTTCTTT
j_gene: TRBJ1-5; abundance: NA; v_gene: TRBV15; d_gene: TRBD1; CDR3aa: CATSRKLDRGSNQPQHF; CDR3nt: TGTGCCACCAGCAGGAAACTCGACAGGGGTAGCAATCAGCCCCAGCATTTT